Sequencing of this T cell receptor beta chain was carried out in a study of blood T cell repertoires in COVID-19. Study in general: Nucleic acid was either cDNA or gDNA, and it came from T cells, B-cell-depleted T cells, or PBMCs.

Generated by immunoSEQ multiplex PCR, the TCRdb table keeps only in-frame clones and is missing some. Of some 240,000 clones listed, 90% are singletons. Followed longitudinally, the Seattle patients had been enrolled during active infection. Looked up from germline, CDR1 is SGHNT and CDR2 is YYREEE (reference sequence). The CDR3 has 14 residues. The V end lost 0 bases, the J end lost 4 bases, and 7 bases lay between the germline ends. The chain carries TRBV5-4 and TRBJ2-2; unclear D gene. The origin of this receptor is a woman aged 55-70 years with COVID-19, enrolled during active disease. Sequenced material: peripheral blood. CDR3 nucleotide sequence: TGTGCCAGCAGCTTGGGATCGGGCACCGGGGAGCTGTTTTTT. Encoded protein: CASSLGSGTGELFF.